These T cell receptor beta chains were read from a single sample in a study of beta chain features in type 1 diabetes. Sequencing was performed with immunoSEQ multiplex PCR; in TCRdb, only in-frame clones are kept and a portion is missing. This table holds 52,000 or so clones, 52% found once. The sample taken for sequencing was Tregs from blood. These TCRs come from a woman in her forties with type 1 diabetes. CDR3s include the opening cysteine and the closing phenylalanine or tryptophan. The D gene is left open where the match is weak. A clone size is listed for some rows: how often the clone was seen (once, few, many), or a class if it is expanded.

TRBD1,few,TRBV2,TRBJ1-1,TGTGCCAGCAGAGTAACAGGGGTGGGAAGTACTGAAGCTTTCTTT,CASRVTGVGSTEAFF
-,few,TRBV19,TRBJ2-7,TGTGCCAGTAGTATATTGATTAGGAGCGAGCAGTACTTC,CASSILIRSEQYF
-,-,TRBV6-1,TRBJ2-2,TGTGCCAGCAGTGAAGCCAGCGCCGGGGAGCTGTTTTTT,CASSEASAGELFF
-,-,TRBV15,TRBJ2-2,TGTGCCACCAGCAGACTCCCCGGGGAGCTGTTTTTT,CATSRLPGELFF
-,-,TRBV19,TRBJ2-2,TGTGCCAGTAGTCCGAGGACTACCATGAACACCGGGGAGCTGTTTTTT,CASSPRTTMNTGELFF
-,once,TRBV11-2,TRBJ1-1,TGTGCCAGCAGCCCTCGGGCAGGGGCCGTGCTGGGGAACACTGAAGCTTTCTTT,CASSPRAGAVLGNTEAFF
-,-,TRBV7-8,TRBJ1-1,TGTGCCAGCAGCTTAGTCTGGGGGGGCGGTATTGAAGCTTTCTTT,CASSLVWGGGIEAFF
-,-,TRBV7-3,TRBJ2-7,TGTGCCAGCAGGGCCTCGGGCAGGGGACCCTACGAGCAGTACTTC,CASRASGRGPYEQYF
-,-,TRBV5-4,TRBJ1-6,TGTGCCAGCAGCTTGGGGGCAACAGGTTATAATTCACCCCTCCACTTT,CASSLGATGYNSPLHF
TRBD2,-,TRBV5-6,TRBJ2-1,TGTGCCAGCAGCTTCCCTAGCGGTAGCTCCTACAATGAGCAGTTCTTC,CASSFPSGSSYNEQFF
TRBD2,-,TRBV7-7,TRBJ2-1,TGTGCCAGCAGCCCCCTGGGGGGAGGGAACTACAATGAGCAGTTCTTC,CASSPLGGGNYNEQFF
TRBD1,-,TRBV7-9,TRBJ1-2,TGTGCCAGCAGCTTAGGTACAGGGGGCATGGCCTATGGCTACACCTTC,CASSLGTGGMAYGYTF
TRBD1,-,TRBV5-1,TRBJ2-5,TGCGCCAGCAGCTTCGGACAGGGTAAAGAGACCCAGTACTTC,CASSFGQGKETQYF
TRBD1,few,TRBV29-1,TRBJ2-1,TGCAGCGGCGACAGGGGCGGCTACAATGAGCAGTTCTTC,CSGDRGGYNEQFF
-,-,TRBV5-1,TRBJ2-5,TGCGCCAGCAGCTTGGGGCAGCAAGAGACCCAGTACTTC,CASSLGQQETQYF
-,few,TRBV28,TRBJ2-5,TGTGCCAGCAGTTCGGGGGACTCCTTGCGGGAGACCCAGTACTTC,CASSSGDSLRETQYF
TRBD2,-,TRBV7-3,TRBJ2-3,TGTGCCAGCAGCTTAACACCCGGACTAGCGGGAATAGCAGATACGCAGTATTTT,CASSLTPGLAGIADTQYF
TRBD1,-,TRBV28,TRBJ1-1,TGTGCCAGCAGTTTGATAACGGTGGGACAGGGGACAGGTGAAGCTTTCTTT,CASSLITVGQGTGEAFF
-,few,TRBV9,TRBJ2-5,TGTGCCAGCAGCGTAGGGCCAGGTAGTGACCAGTACTTC,CASSVGPGSDQYF
-,-,TRBV4-3,TRBJ2-1,TGCGCCAGCAGCCTCAAACAGGTTCCCGGCAATGAGCAGTTCTTC,CASSLKQVPGNEQFF
-,-,TRBV30,TRBJ2-1,TGTGCCTGGAGGGGATACAGGCCCACCGGGCAGTTCTTC,CAWRGYRPTGQFF
-,-,TRBV6-5,TRBJ2-7,TGTGCCAGCAGTGGCCTAGGGACTGGGAAATACGAGCAGTACTTC,CASSGLGTGKYEQYF
TRBD1,-,TRBV4-2,TRBJ2-5,TGTGCCAGCAGCCAAGAGACTGGGACAGGGGAGACCCAGTACTTC,CASSQETGTGETQYF
TRBD2,-,TRBV5-1,TRBJ2-1,TGCGCCAGCAGCCCCCGACCGGGACTAGCGGGAGTGAGGAATGAGCAGTTCTTC,CASSPRPGLAGVRNEQFF
TRBD1,-,TRBV5-4,TRBJ2-1,TGTGCCAGCACTCTCGGTCGGGCGGACAGGGGGATTTCCTACAATGAGCAGTTCTTC,CASTLGRADRGISYNEQFF
TRBD2,-,TRBV27,TRBJ2-1,TGTGCCAGCACTAGCGGTAGCTCCTACAATGAGCAGTTCTTC,CASTSGSSYNEQFF
-,-,TRBV5-5,TRBJ1-2,TGTGCCAGCAGCTCACCGAATGTCCGGGACTATGGCTACACCTTC,CASSSPNVRDYGYTF
TRBD2,-,TRBV6-5,TRBJ2-2,TGTGCCACCCGACTAGCGGGACCGACCGGGGAGCTGTTTTTT,CATRLAGPTGELFF
TRBD1,-,TRBV5-4,TRBJ1-2,TGTGCCAGCGGGGACAGACTCCATTCTAACTATGGCTACACCTTC,CASGDRLHSNYGYTF
-,few,TRBV7-2,TRBJ2-1,TGCGCCAGCAGCCAGCGCATGGCGAATGAGCAGTTCTTC,CASSQRMANEQFF
-,-,TRBV5-4,TRBJ2-4,TGTGCCAGCAGCTCCCAGGAGCAGCGGATTCAGTACTTC,CASSSQEQRIQYF
TRBD1,-,TRBV6-6,TRBJ1-4,TGTGCCAGCAGTTACCCCGGACAGGGGGTTGGAAAACTGTTTTTT,CASSYPGQGVGKLFF
-,few,TRBV18,TRBJ2-7,TGTGCCAGCTCACCATCTCCCTACGAGCAGTACTTC,CASSPSPYEQYF
-,-,TRBV5-6,TRBJ2-3,TGTGCCAGCAGCTCCCGACAGGCCCTCTGGAAGGATACGCAGTATTTT,CASSSRQALWKDTQYF
-,-,TRBV11-2,TRBJ2-4,TGTGCCAGCAGCTTAGTCAGGACAGCGAGGAAAAACATTCAGTACTTC,CASSLVRTARKNIQYF
-,few,TRBV7-2,TRBJ2-7,TGTGCCAGCAGGCGTCAGGCAGGGGACTACGAGCAGTACTTC,CASRRQAGDYEQYF
-,-,TRBV4-1,TRBJ2-2,TGCGCCAGCAGCCAGAGCCTTAGCGTGGTACTTACCGGGGAGCTGTTTTTT,CASSQSLSVVLTGELFF
TRBD1,-,TRBV10-3,TRBJ2-7,TGTGCCATTGGACAGGCCTACGAGCAGTACTTC,CAIGQAYEQYF
-,-,TRBV27,TRBJ2-7,TGTGCCAGCAGTTTGGTTTTCGGTTCGTCCTACGAGCAGTACTTC,CASSLVFGSSYEQYF
-,-,TRBV6-5,TRBJ1-2,TGTGCCAGCAGCCCGAGTAACTATGGCTACACCTTC,CASSPSNYGYTF
-,-,TRBV5-1,TRBJ2-3,TGCGCCAGCAGCCTTACAACAGATACGCAGTATTTT,CASSLTTDTQYF
-,-,TRBV2,TRBJ2-3,TGTGCCAGCAGTCGAAGGGATAGCTTCAGGGCAGATACGCAGTATTTT,CASSRRDSFRADTQYF
-,once,TRBV6-5,TRBJ2-2,TGTGCCAGCTTATGGGCGAGCACCGGGGAGCTGTTTTTT,CASLWASTGELFF
-,few,TRBV6-1,TRBJ2-1,TGTGCCAGCAGTGAATGGCAGGGGAGCTACAATGAGCAGTTCTTC,CASSEWQGSYNEQFF
-,few,TRBV19,TRBJ1-2,TGTGCCAGTAGTTGGCGGGACCGCTATGGCTACACCTTC,CASSWRDRYGYTF
-,-,TRBV6-6,TRBJ1-1,TGTGCCAGCAGTTACTCGATTAGCCGTAAGCAGGGGGAAGCTTTCTTT,CASSYSISRKQGEAFF
TRBD2,few,TRBV7-2,TRBJ2-7,TGTGCCAGCAGCTTAGCGAGGCGGGAGCTTACCTACGAGCAGTACTTC,CASSLARRELTYEQYF
-,-,TRBV7-2,TRBJ2-3,TGTGCCAGCAGCTTTTCTGGTGGGGGGGCAGGAGATACGCAGTATTTT,CASSFSGGGAGDTQYF
-,few,TRBV7-9,TRBJ2-5,TGTGCCAGCAGCAGGGGGAGCGGAGAGACCCAGTACTTC,CASSRGSGETQYF
TRBD1,-,TRBV7-2,TRBJ2-3,TGTGCCAGCAGACCGGACAGGGAGAATGCAGATACGCAGTATTTT,CASRPDRENADTQYF
-,-,TRBV7-9,TRBJ1-1,TGTGCCAGCAGCTTAGAGGGTGGCGGGGCTTTCTTT,CASSLEGGGAFF
-,few,TRBV29-1,TRBJ2-1,TGCAGCGTTGAGGGCGGGCCCTCCTACAATGAGCAGTTCTTC,CSVEGGPSYNEQFF